This T cell receptor (beta chain) was recorded in a study of shared clonotypes between healthy human individuals. Whole-study context: Researchers assigned three CD4 naive, three CD4 memory, two CD8 naive and one CD8 memory plate to each donor. Study findings and constraints: Generation probabilities of non-shared clonotypes were lower (relative to those shared by all four donors). In this cohort, only blood was sampled, and tissue repertoires likely differ.

The junction had 4 bases not matched to a gene; V was cut back by 7 bases and J by 3 bases. In germline, CDR1 is SGHRS, CDR2 YFSETQ. This CDR3 has 14 residues. TCRdb's table, derived via immunoSEQ multiplex PCR, lists solely in-frame clones and lacks some. The repertoire holds 2 million or so clones, with roughly 94% as singletons. With regard to this clone: The antigen is not known.

The receptor's source is a young man in good health. The J gene is TRBJ1-5, the V gene TRBV5-1, with TRBD1 matching over 10 bases. Sequencing was carried out using naive CD4+ T cells sorted from blood. Subset indicated: CD45RA+ positively selected. Written as DNA, the CDR3 is TGCGCCAGCCTTGACAGGGGGCCCAATCAGCCCCAGCATTTT. Protein sequence: CASLDRGPNQPQHF.